Listed below are T cell receptor beta chains from one sample, sequenced in a study of T cells after yellow fever vaccination. One entry per CDR3 protein, called by TCRdb with MiXCR from the 5' RACE reads. The data contain 250,000 to 350,000 distinct CDR3 sequences, roughly 8.7% of them singletons. Sequences were derived from CD4+ T cells sorted from PBMCs, sampled 5 days after the yellow fever booster vaccination. The receptors originated from a man younger than 30 who received the YFV17D yellow fever vaccine. CDR3s include the opening cysteine and the closing phenylalanine or tryptophan. The order of the fields is clone size, V gene, J gene, D gene, CDR3 protein, CDR3 DNA. The D gene is left open where the match is weak. Rows may omit the clone size; those that give it use once, few, many or a size class.

few	TRBV10-3	TRBJ1-2	NA	CAISDQSTDTYGYTF	TGTGCCATCAGTGACCAATCGACAGACACCTATGGCTACACCTTC
few	TRBV10-3	TRBJ2-5	TRBD1	CATMGATGGETQYF	TGTGCCACAATGGGGGCTACAGGGGGAGAGACCCAGTACTTC
few	TRBV7-2	TRBJ1-2	NA	CASSLAGISGYGYTF	TGTGCCAGCAGCTTAGCGGGGATCAGCGGCTATGGCTACACCTTC
NA	TRBV4-1	TRBJ1-6	NA	CASSQDSGGNSPLHF	TGCGCCAGCAGCCAAGATTCTGGGGGGAATTCACCCCTCCACTTT
many	TRBV5-6	TRBJ2-1	NA	CASSLRSLGQFF	TGTGCCAGCAGCCTGCGTAGTCTTGGGCAGTTCTTC
few	TRBV7-9	TRBJ2-1	NA	CASTSGWRGSYNEQFF	TGTGCCAGCACCTCCGGGTGGCGGGGCTCCTACAATGAGCAGTTCTTC
NA	TRBV4-2	TRBJ2-3	NA	CASSPGQVTDTQYF	TGTGCCAGTTCTCCGGGACAAGTCACAGATACGCAGTATTTT
few	TRBV5-6	TRBJ2-3	NA	CASSQTQGTDTQYF	TGTGCCAGCAGCCAAACGCAGGGTACAGATACGCAGTATTTT
few	TRBV7-9	TRBJ1-6	NA	CASSEGWRSPLHF	TGTGCCAGCAGCGAAGGGTGGAGGTCACCCCTCCACTTT
few	TRBV19	TRBJ1-1	NA	CASGGKFSFPEAFF	TGTGCCAGTGGCGGGAAGTTTTCTTTTCCTGAAGCTTTCTTT
many	TRBV5-6	TRBJ2-7	NA	CASSGNPDRSWEQYF	TGTGCCAGCAGCGGGAACCCGGATCGGTCGTGGGAGCAGTACTTC
NA	TRBV29-1	TRBJ1-1	NA	CSVAAKTLGAFF	TGCAGCGTTGCGGCAAAGACACTGGGCGCTTTCTTT
NA	TRBV19	TRBJ1-1	NA	CASKGEGEAFF	TGTGCCAGTAAGGGCGAGGGAGAAGCTTTCTTT
NA	TRBV9	TRBJ2-3	NA	CASSVASLTDTQYF	TGTGCCAGCAGCGTAGCTTCCCTAACAGATACGCAGTATTTT
NA	TRBV5-1	TRBJ2-1	NA	CASSPGSDGQFF	TGCGCCAGCAGCCCTGGGTCGGATGGGCAGTTCTTC